These 12 T cell receptor beta chains were sequenced from one sample in a study of cytomegalovirus exposure and HLA in healthy donors. Sequenced by immunoSEQ multiplex PCR; TCRdb stores in-frame clones only, minus some. The sample lists 200,000 or so clones; roughly 84% were seen once. Sample: PBMCs. The receptors here all came from a woman in her late teens or twenties in good health and CMV-seropositive.

The chain links TRBV5-6 to TRBJ2-5; tentatively, D is TRBD1 (6 bases). The V gene lost 4 bases and the J gene lost 7 bases, with 23 bases spanning the gap. The germline V gene has CDR1 SGHDT and CDR2 YYEEEE. The CDR3 has 16 amino acids. CDR3 nucleotide sequence: TGTGCCAGCAGCCTATACAGGCAGGGGCTTTTTTCGACCCAGTACTTC. Residues: CASSLYRQGLFSTQYF.

The V gene is TRBV9, the J gene TRBJ1-4; 7 nucleotides match TRBD1. The V and J ends lost 3 bases and 8 bases, in that order; junction bases with no gene match: 19. The CDR3 is made up of 18 amino acids. Germline loops: CDR1 SGDLS, CDR2 YYNGEE. The CDR3 reads CASSASPALTGAREKLFF. Here the CDR3 DNA reads TGTGCCAGCAGCGCCTCACCGGCCCTTACAGGGGCTCGCGAAAAACTGTTTTTT. Based on the CDR3 plus reference TRBV9 and TRBJ1-4, the full variable domain is DSGVTQTPKHLITATGQRVTLRCSPRSGDLSVYWYQQSLDQGLQFLIQYYNGEERAKGNILERFSAQQFPDLHSELNLSSLELGDSALYFCASSASPALTGAREKLFFGSGTQLSVL.

V usage is TRBV5-1 and J usage is TRBJ2-3; D is ambiguous. The CDR3 extends over 11 amino acids. Trimming pared 4 bases from V and 4 bases from J, leaving 4 bases between. From germline, CDR1 is SGHRS and CDR2 YFSETQ. CDR3 sequence: CASSEADTQYF. The CDR3 nucleotides are TGCGCCAGCAGCGAGGCAGATACGCAGTATTTT.

V usage is TRBV27 and J usage is TRBJ2-7; 8 bases agree with TRBD1. Germline CDR1 reads MNHEY; CDR2 reads SMNVEV (reference sequence). Trimming at V came to 3 bases and at J to 3 bases, leaving 4 bases not matched to a gene. The CDR3 contains 14 residues. The CDR3 is CASSLTGVHYEQYF. In DNA form, the CDR3 reads TGTGCCAGCAGTTTGACAGGGGTGCACTACGAGCAGTACTTC.

The chain uses TRBV28 and TRBJ2-3; D gene unclear. V was trimmed by 2 bases and J by 2 bases, leaving 8 bases between them. This CDR3 region has 14 residues. CDR1 and CDR2 (germline): MDHEN, SYDVKM. DNA of the CDR3: TGTGCCAGCAGTTTAACGGAGAACACAGATACGCAGTATTTT. This codes for CASSLTENTDTQYF. Full variable domain (remainder filled in from reference TRBV28 and TRBJ2-3): DVKVTQSSRYLVKRTGEKVFLECVQDMDHENMFWYRQDPGLGLRLIYFSYDVKMKEKGDIPEGYSVSREKKERFSLILESASTNQTSMYLCASSLTENTDTQYFGPGTRLTVL.

This clone was recorded a few times. The chain links TRBV20-1 to TRBJ1-1; TRBD1 is a possible D gene (6 bases). Trimming took off 5 bases at V and 7 bases at J, with 11 bases between the two ends. Germline lookup yields CDR1 DFQATT and CDR2 SNEGSKA (reference sequence). The CDR3 length is 11 residues. The CDR3 region has the DNA TGCAGTGCTCCAAACAGGGTTGAAGCTTTCTTT. This sequence encodes CSAPNRVEAFF.

The chain uses TRBV7-6 and TRBJ2-7; D might be TRBD1 (5 bases). CDR3 length: 15 residues. Trimming cost V 1 base and J 5 bases, with 15 bases left between them. CDR1 is SGHVS and CDR2 is FNYEAQ in the germline V gene. The CDR3, as DNA: TGTGCCAGCAGCTTAGAAGGGGCCCCTGGGAACGAGCAGTACTTC. Translating it yields CASSLEGAPGNEQYF.

The rearrangement uses TRBV6-1 and TRBJ1-5; D is ambiguous. The V end was cut by 9 bases, the J end by 6 bases, with 15 bases between. Per the germline V gene, CDR1 is MNHNS and CDR2 is SASEGT. The CDR3 length is 13 residues. The CDR3 spells CASLQREGQPQHF. The CDR3 nucleotides read TGTGCCAGTTTACAGCGTGAGGGTCAGCCCCAGCATTTT.

The rearrangement links TRBV10-3 to TRBJ2-7; TRBD2 matches at 13 bases. Germline CDR1 reads ENHRY; CDR2 reads SYGVKD. There are 15 residues in the CDR3. The trim removed 4 bases at V and 1 base at J, leaving 1 base unmatched. CDR3 region: CAISGTSGGSYEQYF. The CDR3 bases are TGTGCCATCAGTGGGACTAGCGGGGGATCCTACGAGCAGTACTTC.

This chain connects TRBV28 to TRBJ1-1; 9 positions match TRBD1. With V trimmed by 3 bases and J by 11 bases, 10 bases remained unmatched. This CDR3 has 14 amino acids. Germline lookup yields CDR1 MDHEN and CDR2 SYDVKM. The CDR3 sequence: CASSLAPQGAQAFF. CDR3 nucleotide sequence: TGTGCCAGCAGTTTGGCCCCACAGGGGGCGCAGGCTTTCTTT.

V is TRBV25-1 and J is TRBJ1-4, with 12 bases identical to TRBD1. The V and J ends lost 3 bases and 10 bases, in that order; junction bases with no gene match: 6. CDR3 length equals 15 residues. The germline V gene encodes CDR1 MGHDK and CDR2 SYGVNS. The CDR3 sequence: CASSDLGTGGGKLFF. The CDR3, as DNA: TGTGCCAGCAGTGACTTGGGGACAGGGGGCGGAAAACTGTTTTTT.

The chain combines TRBV18 with TRBJ1-4; 8 positions match TRBD1. V was pared by 2 bases and J by 10 bases, with 9 bases of the junction left unmatched. CDR1 and CDR2 (germline): KGHSH, LQKENI. CDR3 size: 15 residues. CDR3 DNA sequence: TGTGCCAGCTCACCAGATATGACAGGGGTCGGAAAACTGTTTTTT. Protein product: CASSPDMTGVGKLFF.